Listed below are T cell receptor beta chains from one sample, sequenced in a study of T cell responses to AZD1222 COVID-19 vaccine. The method was immunoSEQ multiplex PCR; TCRdb's version includes in-frame clones alone and lacks a portion of them. The data hold around 160,000 clones, with approximately 88% observed a single time. The source was peripheral blood, collected on day 0 of AZD1222 vaccination. These receptors all come from an adult in good health. Both conserved end residues are part of each CDR3. The D gene is left open where the match is weak. Some rows have no size entry. The others give once, few or many, or a class for an expanded clone.

>13|.|.|TRBV28|TRBJ1-1
TGTGCCAGCAGGCCAGGGATCCCAGGGGACGCTTTCTTT
CASRPGIPGDAFF
>15|.|.|TRBV30|TRBJ1-5
TGTGCCTGGAGTGTCGGGTGGTTAGGCAATCAGCCCCAGCATTTT
CAWSVGWLGNQPQHF
>15|.|.|TRBV9|TRBJ2-7
TGTGCCAGCAGCGTAGATTTAAGGGGGGTCCACGAGCAGTACTTC
CASSVDLRGVHEQYF
>13|.|.|TRBV29-1|TRBJ2-1
TGCAGCGCCGACCGTTCCCTCGGGAATGAGCAGTTCTTC
CSADRSLGNEQFF
>15|.|.|TRBV7-6|TRBJ1-4
TGTGCCAGCAGCTTAGAAGACGGACGGAAGGAAAAACTGTTTTTT
CASSLEDGRKEKLFF
>12|.|.|TRBV5-4|TRBJ1-2
TGTGCCAGCAGCGGGGGGAACTATGGCTACACCTTC
CASSGGNYGYTF
>17|.|TRBD1|TRBV3-1/TRBV3-2|TRBJ1-2
TGTGCCAGCAGCCTCACCCGGACAGGCCGTTCTAACTATGGCTACACCTTC
CASSLTRTGRSNYGYTF
>15|.|.|TRBV9|TRBJ2-2
TGTGCCAGCAGCGTATTCCCTGGGGGGACCGGGGAGCTGTTTTTT
CASSVFPGGTGELFF
>14|.|.|TRBV11-2|TRBJ1-2
TGTGCCAGCACCTGGGCAGGGCGGACCTATGGCTACACCTTC
CASTWAGRTYGYTF
>14|.|.|TRBV6-5|TRBJ1-1
TGTGCCAGCATGAGGGGGACAAGGAACACTGAAGCTTTCTTT
CASMRGTRNTEAFF
>15|once|TRBD1|TRBV7-2|TRBJ2-2
TGTGCCAGCAGCTTAGCGGGACAGGGGACCGGGGAGCTGTTTTTT
CASSLAGQGTGELFF
>13|.|.|TRBV27|TRBJ2-1
TGTGCCAGCAGTAACCCGAACAGGGTAAAGCAGTTCTTC
CASSNPNRVKQFF
>15|.|TRBD1|TRBV6-5|TRBJ1-2
TGTGCCAGCAGTTCCCCTTCTACAGGGGGCGATGGCTACACCTTC
CASSSPSTGGDGYTF
>13|.|.|TRBV3-1/TRBV3-2|TRBJ1-4
TGTGCCAGCAGCCAAGGGCGTCGAGAAAAACTGTTTTTT
CASSQGRREKLFF
>14|.|.|TRBV6-5|TRBJ1-3
TGTGCCAGCAGTTCCGTGAGCTCTGGAAACACCATATATTTT
CASSSVSSGNTIYF
>16|.|.|TRBV23-1|TRBJ1-5
TGCGCCAGCAGTCAATCGTGGGGGATTGGCAATCAGCCCCAGCATTTT
CASSQSWGIGNQPQHF
>17|.|TRBD2|TRBV4-2|TRBJ2-7
TGTGCCAGCAGCCCAAGACTAGCGGGGGGCCCCTCCTACGAGCAGTACTTC
CASSPRLAGGPSYEQYF
>13|few|.|TRBV19|TRBJ1-5
TGTGCCAGTAGTATGAGCGGAAATCAGCCCCAGCATTTT
CASSMSGNQPQHF
>14|.|TRBD2|TRBV6-4|TRBJ2-3
TGTGCCAGCAGTAGCGGGGACCCCACAGATACGCAGTATTTT
CASSSGDPTDTQYF
>19|.|.|TRBV12-2|TRBJ2-7
TGTGCAAGTCGCTTAGCGTTAGCGGGGGGCTCAAAATTCTCCTACGAGCAGTACTTC
CASRLALAGGSKFSYEQYF
>16|once|TRBD1|TRBV6-6|TRBJ2-7
TGTGCCAGCAGAGCCTCCTCCGGGACAGGGGGCTACGAGCAGTACTTC
CASRASSGTGGYEQYF
>14|.|.|TRBV7-2|TRBJ1-4
TGTGCCAGCAGCTTAGCGCTTTGGGGGAGGGAACTGTTTTTT
CASSLALWGRELFF
>15|.|.|TRBV2|TRBJ2-7
TGTGCCAGCACCGCCCCGTCACCCTATCCCTACGAGCAGTACTTC
CASTAPSPYPYEQYF
>15|.|.|TRBV9|TRBJ1-2
TGTGCCAGCAGCGTAGGGCAGGCAGGGGACTATGGCTACACCTTC
CASSVGQAGDYGYTF
>15|.|TRBD1|TRBV7-9|TRBJ1-2
TGTGCCAGCAGCGTATCCGGGACAGGCCCCGATGGCTACACCTTC
CASSVSGTGPDGYTF
>14|.|.|TRBV18|TRBJ1-6
TGTGCCAGCTCCGAGGCGGACTTACGTTCACCCCTCCACTTT
CASSEADLRSPLHF
>16|.|TRBD1|TRBV6-6|TRBJ1-5
TGTGCCAGCAGTTACATAGGGGGCCATAGCAATCAGCCCCAGCATTTT
CASSYIGGHSNQPQHF
>16|.|TRBD1|TRBV18|TRBJ2-2
TGTGCCAGCTCACCACGCCAGGGGGAGAACACCGGGGAGCTGTTTTTT
CASSPRQGENTGELFF
>14|few|TRBD2|TRBV3-1/TRBV3-2|TRBJ2-5
TGTGCCAGCAGCTCGCGACTAGCCCAAGAGACCCAGTACTTC
CASSSRLAQETQYF
>18|.|TRBD1|TRBV19|TRBJ1-5
TGTGCCAGTAGTAGCCGCAGGGGGCGCCTGATTAGCAATCAGCCCCAGCATTTT
CASSSRRGRLISNQPQHF
>16|once|.|TRBV28|TRBJ1-5
TGTGCCAGCACCCTTCCGGGGGGTGATAGCAATCAGCCCCAGCATTTT
CASTLPGGDSNQPQHF
>14|.|TRBD1|TRBV27|TRBJ1-2
TGTGCCAGCAGTATCGGGGGGCGCAGGGGGGGCTACACCTTC
CASSIGGRRGGYTF
>15|.|.|TRBV10-3|TRBJ1-2
TGTGCCATCAGTGATACTACTACAGGGACCCATAGCTACACCTTC
CAISDTTTGTHSYTF
>14|.|TRBD1|TRBV18|TRBJ1-1
TGTGCCAGCTCACCTCGACAGGGGGCTTTTGAAGCTTTCTTT
CASSPRQGAFEAFF
>15|.|TRBD1|TRBV5-1|TRBJ1-6
TGCGCCAGCAGCACAGGGGTAGGGAGTAATTCACCCCTCCACTTT
CASSTGVGSNSPLHF
>12|.|.|TRBV20-1|TRBJ1-1
TGCAGTGCTAGTCAAGCGAACACTGAAGCTTTCTTT
CSASQANTEAFF
>13|.|.|TRBV10-3|TRBJ1-3
TGTGCCATCAGTGAGGCGGTTGGAAACACCATATATTTT
CAISEAVGNTIYF
>17|once|.|TRBV6-2/TRBV6-3|TRBJ1-2
TGTGCCAGCAGTTACTCAGGGGGACGGGGGGCGAACTATGGCTACACCTTC
CASSYSGGRGANYGYTF
>14|.|.|TRBV7-9|TRBJ1-2
TGTGCCAGCAGCTTACCGCTTAAGGCCGATGGCTACACCTTC
CASSLPLKADGYTF
>16|.|TRBD1|TRBV19|TRBJ1-5
TGTGCCAGTCGGAGGGGTAGACAGGGAGACAATCAGCCCCAGCATTTT
CASRRGRQGDNQPQHF
>13|.|.|TRBV3-1/TRBV3-2|TRBJ1-1
TGTGCCAGCAGCCGGACCGGAAACACTGAAGCTTTCTTT
CASSRTGNTEAFF
>15|.|.|TRBV24-1|TRBJ2-1
TGTGCCACCAGTGATAACCTCGCCGTAAACAATGAGCAGTTCTTC
CATSDNLAVNNEQFF
>16|.|.|TRBV6-5|TRBJ1-4
TGTGCCAGCAGTTACCGTGCCGGGGGACTCAATGAAAAACTGTTTTTT
CASSYRAGGLNEKLFF
>15|.|TRBD2|TRBV5-1|TRBJ2-1
TGCGCCAGCAGCTTGAACCCTAGCGGGGGGCCAGAGCAGTTCTTC
CASSLNPSGGPEQFF
>14|.|TRBD1|TRBV10-3|TRBJ1-1
TGTGCCATCAGTGCACAGGGGGCGAACACTGAAGCTTTCTTT
CAISAQGANTEAFF
>13|.|.|TRBV5-1|TRBJ1-1
TGCGCCAGCAGCTTGGGAGGGGGCACTGAAGCTTTCTTT
CASSLGGGTEAFF
>14|.|.|TRBV5-1|TRBJ1-3
TGCGCCAGCTCTACAGGGCACTCTGGAAACACCATATATTTT
CASSTGHSGNTIYF
>14|.|.|TRBV14|TRBJ1-4
TGTGCCAGCAGCCAAGTAACAGGGCTCGAAAAACTGTTTTTT
CASSQVTGLEKLFF
>16|.|.|TRBV6-2/TRBV6-3|TRBJ2-3
TGTGCCAGCAGTTACTCCCGGGGGGCCACTGGCGGTACGCAGTATTTT
CASSYSRGATGGTQYF
>13|.|.|TRBV3-1/TRBV3-2|TRBJ2-7
TGTGCCAGCAGCCAAGTTGAAAGGGCCGAGCAGTACTTC
CASSQVERAEQYF